These 3 T cell receptor beta chains were all obtained from the same sample, sequenced in a study of T cell repertoires in cytomegalovirus infection. Using its own MiXCR run on the reads, TCRdb lists one record per CDR3 protein. The data contain 290,000 or so distinct CDR3 sequences, under 30% of them singletons. Sample: PBMCs. The receptors were sampled from a human donor in good health (CMV status not recorded). Some clones in this sample may be carry-over from other donors' samples.

The V call is TRBV19, the J call TRBJ1-2, with no clear D. Trimming left V 0 bases short and J 8 bases short, with 10 bases between. The CDR3 length is 13 residues. The germline CDR1 and CDR2 sequences are LNHDA and SQIVND (reference sequence). CDR3 sequence: CASSIDHLGGYTF. CDR3 nucleotide sequence: TGTGCCAGTAGTATAGACCACCTCGGGGGCTACACCTTC.

The CDR3 bases are TGCAGCGCAGACAGGGGAACCAACTATGGCTACACCTTC. Residues: CSADRGTNYGYTF. This chain links TRBV29-1 with TRBJ1-2; 8 bases align to TRBD1. V trimming: 7 bases; J trimming: 2 bases; junction bases outside the gene matches: 6. Germline assignment: CDR1 SQVTM and CDR2 ANQGSEA. This CDR3 has 13 amino acids.

This clonotype was detected many times. This rearrangement joins TRBV7-2 to TRBJ1-5; 8 bases are shared with TRBD1. Germline V gene sequence: CDR1 SGHTA, CDR2 FQGNSA. The CDR3 is made up of 16 amino acids. V dropped 5 bases and J dropped 1; count of bases not matched to a gene: 7. This CDR3 reads CASSPDRGLSNQPQHF. The CDR3 DNA is TGTGCCAGCAGCCCCGACAGGGGTCTCAGCAATCAGCCCCAGCATTTT.